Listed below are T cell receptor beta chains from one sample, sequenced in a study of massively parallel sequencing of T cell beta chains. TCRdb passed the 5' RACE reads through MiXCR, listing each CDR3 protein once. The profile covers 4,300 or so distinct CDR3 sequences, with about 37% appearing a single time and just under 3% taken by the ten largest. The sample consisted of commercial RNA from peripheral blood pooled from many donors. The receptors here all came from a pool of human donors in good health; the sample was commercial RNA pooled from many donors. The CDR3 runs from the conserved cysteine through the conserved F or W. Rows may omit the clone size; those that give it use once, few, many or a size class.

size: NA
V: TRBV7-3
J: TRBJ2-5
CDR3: CASSLMVETQYF

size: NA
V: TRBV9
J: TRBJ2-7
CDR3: CASSVAPSGSTYEQYF

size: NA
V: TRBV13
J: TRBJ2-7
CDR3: CASSLGSYLLREQYF

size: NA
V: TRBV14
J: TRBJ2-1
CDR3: CASSLGLAAHNEQFF

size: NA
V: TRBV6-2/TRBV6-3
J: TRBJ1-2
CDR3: CASSYSGESYGYTF

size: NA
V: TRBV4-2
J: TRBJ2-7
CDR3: CASSQATGTEQDF

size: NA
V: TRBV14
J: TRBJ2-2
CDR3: CASSLHSTGELFF

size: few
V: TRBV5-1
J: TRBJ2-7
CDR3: CASSRSGAHEQYF

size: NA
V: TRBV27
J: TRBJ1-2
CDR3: CASSLFSGSYGYTF

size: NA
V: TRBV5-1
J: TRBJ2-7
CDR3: CASSLEQGRYEQYF

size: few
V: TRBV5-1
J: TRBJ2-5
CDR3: CASSEGARETQYF

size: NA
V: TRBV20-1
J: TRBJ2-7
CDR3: CSARVSQGQYF

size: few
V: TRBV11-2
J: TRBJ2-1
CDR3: CASSLDNEQFF

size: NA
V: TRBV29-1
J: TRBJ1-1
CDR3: CSVISFMNTEAFF

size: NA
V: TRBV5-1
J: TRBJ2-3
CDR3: CASSAGYADTQYF

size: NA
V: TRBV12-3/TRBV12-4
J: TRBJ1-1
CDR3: CASSLLLGGGTEAFF

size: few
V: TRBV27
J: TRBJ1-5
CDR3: CASSLWGSNQPQHF

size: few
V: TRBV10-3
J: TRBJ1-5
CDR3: CAISETLTGVQPQHF

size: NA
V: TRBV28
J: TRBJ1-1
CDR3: CASSSGPNEAFF

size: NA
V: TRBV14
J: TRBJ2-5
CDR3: CASSQDRRETQYF

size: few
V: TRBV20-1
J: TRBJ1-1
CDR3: CSASTGGTEAFF

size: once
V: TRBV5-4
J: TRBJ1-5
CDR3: CASSLWDQPQHF

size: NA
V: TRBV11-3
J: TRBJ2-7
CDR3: CASSLVSAYEQYF

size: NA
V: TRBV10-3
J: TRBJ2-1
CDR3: CAIRQGANEQFF

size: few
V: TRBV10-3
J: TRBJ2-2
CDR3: CAISESTAGELFF

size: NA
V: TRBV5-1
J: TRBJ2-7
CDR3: CASRLGQGDSEQYF

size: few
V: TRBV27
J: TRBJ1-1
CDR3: CASSLSGSTEAFF

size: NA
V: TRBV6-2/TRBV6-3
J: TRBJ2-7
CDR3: CASISGGSYEQYF

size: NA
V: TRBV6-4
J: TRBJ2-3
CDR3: CASRAIGGSDTQYF

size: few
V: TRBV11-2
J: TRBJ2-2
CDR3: CASSTTGELFF

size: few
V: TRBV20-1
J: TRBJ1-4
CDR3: CSASRAGGSQLFF

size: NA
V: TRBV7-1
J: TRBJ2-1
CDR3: CASSSRLAGFNNEQFF

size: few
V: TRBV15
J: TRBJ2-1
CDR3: CATSRVNEQFF

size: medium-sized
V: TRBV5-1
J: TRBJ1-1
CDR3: CASSLEVNTEAFF

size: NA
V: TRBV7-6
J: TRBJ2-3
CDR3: CASSLADRDTQYF

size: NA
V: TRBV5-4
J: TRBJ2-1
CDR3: CASSLRGSYNEQFF

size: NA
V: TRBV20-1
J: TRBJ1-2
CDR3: CSARVRPGLNYGYTF

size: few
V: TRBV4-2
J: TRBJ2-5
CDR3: CASSPRDPGTQYF

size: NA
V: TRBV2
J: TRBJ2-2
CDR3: CASSGRDLPGELFF

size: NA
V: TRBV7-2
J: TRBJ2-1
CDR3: CASSPLGGGGEQFF

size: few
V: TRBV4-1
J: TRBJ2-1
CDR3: CASSQDGRYNEQFF

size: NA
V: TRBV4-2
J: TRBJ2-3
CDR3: CASSQDRGTTDTQYF

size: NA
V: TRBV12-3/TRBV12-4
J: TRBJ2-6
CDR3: CASSFVGGANVLTF

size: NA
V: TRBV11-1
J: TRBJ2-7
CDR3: CASGLAGAYEQYF

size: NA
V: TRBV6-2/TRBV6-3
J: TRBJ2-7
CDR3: CASSGHEEYEQYF

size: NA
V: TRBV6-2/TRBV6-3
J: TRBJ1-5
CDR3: CASSLQRQPQHF

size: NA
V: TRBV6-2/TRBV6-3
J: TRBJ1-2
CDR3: CASSQTNYGYTF

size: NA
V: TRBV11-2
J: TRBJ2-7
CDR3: CASSYWGGSEQYF

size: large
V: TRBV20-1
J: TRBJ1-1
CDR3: CSAVGDNTEAFF

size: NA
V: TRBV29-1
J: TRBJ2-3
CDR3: CSVEDDKGNTDTQYF

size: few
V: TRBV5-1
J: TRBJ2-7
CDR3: CASSLESANYEQYF

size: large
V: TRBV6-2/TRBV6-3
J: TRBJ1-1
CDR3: CASSWTGGETEAFF